This TCR beta chain was obtained from a study of lymphopenia after photon versus proton radiotherapy. This CDR3 contains 14 residues. CDR1 and CDR2 from the germline V gene are MNHNS and SASEGT. V lost 1 base and J lost 5, with 12 bases in between. This table comes from immunoSEQ multiplex PCR, and its TCRdb copy is limited to in-frame clones, with some not included. The sample has fewer than 7,000 clones; approximately 90% are singletons. Sequencing used peripheral blood, obtained from a patient treated with photon-based radiotherapy. The chain is built from TRBV6-1 and TRBJ2-7; D might be TRBD2 (6 bases). This receptor was identified in a man aged 60-69 years with cholangiocarcinoma. The CDR3 spells CASSEGGVIDEQYF. In DNA, the CDR3 is TGTGCCAGCAGTGAAGGGGGGGTTATCGACGAGCAGTACTTC.